The entry below gives a single T cell receptor (beta chain) sequence along with its context. The antigen is not known. This entry comes from a study of CD8+ T cells in alopecia areata. Across the whole study: People stayed on tofacitinib for 6 to 18 months, then stopped the drug for 6 months. Overall study results and limits: Compared with normal scalp, lesional scalp had higher clonality and more expanded CD8+ clones.

As the sequencing template, cDNA was produced by extracting RNA and reverse transcribing it. TCRdb's table, derived via immunoSEQ multiplex PCR, lists solely in-frame clones and lacks some. The sample includes about 150,000 clones, over 80% of them seen just once. This CDR3 contains 13 residues. V trimming: 3 bases; J trimming: 3 bases; junction bases outside the gene matches: 1. Per the germline V gene, CDR1 is GTSNPN and CDR2 is SVGIG (reference sequence). This receptor was taken from a human donor with alopecia areata. The chain combines TRBV30 with TRBJ1-1, with 10 bases matching TRBD1. The specimen comprised CD8+ T cells sorted from blood, sampled at week 0. Written as DNA, the CDR3 is TGTGCCTGGAGCGGACAGGGGGACACTGAAGCTTTCTTT. It specifies CAWSGQGDTEAFF.